One and the same sample provided the 9 T cell receptor beta chains below, sequenced in a study of T cell responses to AZD1222 COVID-19 vaccine. Produced via immunoSEQ multiplex PCR; TCRdb's table is partial and in-frame only. The table has 99,000 or so clones, about 81% seen once. The source material was peripheral blood, sampled on day 0 of AZD1222 vaccination. The receptors originated from an adult in good health.

The rearrangement uses TRBV18 and TRBJ1-4; no clear D gene. Germline V gives CDR1 KGHSH, CDR2 LQKENI. V lost 5 bases and J lost 8, with 9 bases in between. This CDR3 contains 12 residues. Here the CDR3 DNA reads TGTGCCAGCTCATCCCTAACCGAAAAACTGTTTTTT. Its protein is CASSSLTEKLFF.

This chain joins TRBV6-5 and TRBJ1-5; possible D gene TRBD1, 5 bases. CDR1 is MNHEY, CDR2 SVGAGI, per germline. The CDR3 is 13 amino acids. The V end was cut by 5 bases, the J end by 7 bases, with 12 bases between. In DNA, the CDR3 is TGTGCCAGCAGTCTCACAGGTGGACAGCCCCAGCATTTT. Amino acids: CASSLTGGQPQHF.

This chain joins TRBV12-5 and TRBJ1-1; D is possibly TRBD1 (6 bases). This CDR3 contains 15 residues. Looked up from germline, CDR1 is LGHNT and CDR2 is FRNRAP. The V end lost 5 bases, the J end lost 3 bases, and 16 bases lay between the germline ends. CDR3 coding DNA: TGTGCTAGTGGTCCAGACAACAGGGTGTACACTGAAGCTTTCTTT. Residues: CASGPDNRVYTEAFF.

The genes are TRBV25-1 and TRBJ2-5, with D perhaps matching TRBD2 (5 bases). The ends were cut back, 0 bases at V and 3 bases at J, with 8 bases in the middle. Germline V lookup: CDR1 MGHDK, CDR2 SYGVNS. The CDR3 sequence is 14 residues long. The CDR3 sequence is CASSEYRGKETQYF. In DNA, the CDR3 is TGTGCCAGCAGTGAATATCGGGGTAAAGAGACCCAGTACTTC.

J is TRBJ2-3 and V is TRBV7-2; no clear D gene. Between the trimmed V and J ends, which lost 7 bases and 8 bases, there was a span of 13 bases. The germline CDR1 and CDR2 sequences are SGHTA and FQGNSA. This CDR3 region has 12 residues. The CDR3 sequence: CASTTTERTQYF. In nucleotides, the CDR3 is TGTGCCAGCACTACCACCGAACGTACGCAGTATTTT.

The chain carries TRBV7-2 and TRBJ1-2; D gene unclear. V lost 3 bases to trimming and J lost 4 bases, with 9 bases between them. The CDR3 contains 13 residues. CDR1 SGHTA and CDR2 FQGNSA come from the germline V gene. The CDR3 loop reads CASSFRSVYGYTF. The CDR3 coding sequence is TGTGCCAGCAGCTTCCGCAGTGTCTATGGCTACACCTTC. Full variable domain (missing parts from reference TRBV7-2 and TRBJ1-2): GAGVSQSPSNKVTEKGKDVELRCDPISGHTALYWYRQSLGQGLEFLIYFQGNSAPDKSGLPSDRFSAERTGGSVSTLTIQRTQQEDSAVYLCASSFRSVYGYTFGSGTRLTVV.

The gene calls are TRBV19 and TRBJ1-2; tentatively, D is TRBD1 (5 bases). This CDR3 comprises 13 residues. Trimming removed 4 bases at V and 5 bases at J, with 11 bases between. The germline gives CDR1 LNHDA, CDR2 SQIVND (reference sequence). CDR3 in DNA: TGTGCCAGTAGTACGGGGCAGTTATATGGCTACACCTTC. Translation: CASSTGQLYGYTF.

The sample holds one count of this clone. The rearrangement uses TRBV5-1 and TRBJ2-7; no clear D gene. Germline values: CDR1 SGHRS, CDR2 YFSETQ. The CDR3 runs 13 residues. V shed 0 bases and J shed 0 bases, with 4 bases lying between them. CDR3 coding DNA: TGCGCCAGCAGCTTGGAGGTCTCCTACGAGCAGTACTTC. It specifies CASSLEVSYEQYF.

The chain carries TRBV6-5 and TRBJ1-1; no clear D gene. Trimming left V 5 bases short and J 1 base short, with 8 bases between. The CDR3 spans 13 residues. From germline, CDR1 is MNHEY and CDR2 SVGAGI. As DNA, the CDR3 is TGTGCCAGCAGTCCCCCGGGGAACACTGAAGCTTTCTTT. This translates into CASSPPGNTEAFF.